These T cell receptor beta chains were read from a single sample in a study of T-cell memory formation after mild COVID-19. MiXCR, run by TCRdb on the 5' RACE reads, gives a single entry per CDR3 protein. The sample includes roughly 130,000 distinct CDR3 sequences, roughly 6% of them seen just once. The specimen sequenced was PBMCs or a T cell subset sorted from them (not recorded which). These receptors all stem from an adult woman who had mild COVID-19 (a few samples of this study predate the infection). Cell type and time point are not known. Both conserved end residues are part of each CDR3. Fields, in order: clone size, V gene, J gene, D gene, CDR3 DNA, CDR3 protein. A D gene is named only where the DNA matches it firmly. Not every row has a clone size; where given, it reads once, few, many or a size class.

NA	TRBV12-3/TRBV12-4	TRBJ2-5	TRBD1	TGTGCCAGCAGTTTCGGGACAGCTAGATGGGAAGAGACCCAGTACTTC	CASSFGTARWEETQYF
many	TRBV10-3	TRBJ2-5	TRBD2	TGTGCCATCAGTGACGACATAGCGGGGGGACAAGAGACCCAGTACTTC	CAISDDIAGGQETQYF
few	TRBV18	TRBJ2-5	TRBD1	TGTGCCAGCTCACCATCGGACAGGGGAATAGAGACCCAGTACTTC	CASSPSDRGIETQYF
few	TRBV12-3/TRBV12-4	TRBJ2-2	TRBD1	TGTGCCAGCAGCTATCTCAGGGGGTCATTCACCGGGGAGCTGTTTTTT	CASSYLRGSFTGELFF
NA	TRBV5-1	TRBJ2-7	NA	TGCGCCAGCAGCTTGGGGCGAAGGAACTCCTACGAGCAGTACTTC	CASSLGRRNSYEQYF
NA	TRBV20-1	TRBJ2-1	NA	TGCAGTGCTAGAGGCCCGGGGGCGGGGTATGAGCAGTTCTTC	CSARGPGAGYEQFF
many	TRBV7-9	TRBJ2-2	NA	TGTGCCAGCAGACCCCAGGCAGGGCTGAACACCGGGGAGCTGTTTTTT	CASRPQAGLNTGELFF
many	TRBV24-1	TRBJ1-2	NA	TGTGCCACCAGTGACCCCGCCCGTCTCGCTAGCTACACCTTC	CATSDPARLASYTF
NA	TRBV6-5	TRBJ2-7	NA	TGTGCCTTAGGAAGTCCGTCCTACGAGCAGTACTTC	CALGSPSYEQYF
many	TRBV18	TRBJ2-3	TRBD2	TGTGCCAGCTCACCACCGGGACTAGCGGGGGGCACAGATACGCAGTATTTT	CASSPPGLAGGTDTQYF